Described below is a single T cell receptor beta chain sequence and its context. No antigen is known for it. Splitting the CD4+ cells yielded a CD45RA+ naive subset and a CD45RA-negative memory subset. The data derive from a study of shared clonotypes between healthy human individuals. Study-level results: Only blood was sampled, and tissue TCR repertoires likely differ from blood ones. Lower generation probabilities were found for non-shared clonotypes than for those shared by all four donors.

In the original processing: ImmunoSEQ output lacked quality scores and full-length reads, limiting matched filtering. The data were produced by immunoSEQ multiplex PCR, yet TCRdb's version contains in-frame clones alone and is incomplete. The DNA gave D and trimming, while V, J and clone size come from that table. Altogether roughly 2,500,000 clones are present, 90% to 95% being singletons, with the ten largest covering about 0.39%. CDR3 size: 15 residues. The germline V gene has CDR1 SGDLS and CDR2 YYNGEE. The V and J ends lost 0 bases and 2 bases respectively, with 10 bases between them. The receptor's source is a man aged 18 to 30 in good health. Some clones in this sample may be carry-over from other donors' samples. This sequence joins TRBV9 and TRBJ2-3; D is undetermined. The sample consisted of naive CD4+ T cells from PBMCs. The subset denotes: CD45RA+ positively selected. CDR3: CASSVASPLTDTQYF. The CDR3 nucleotides read TGTGCCAGCAGCGTAGCATCTCCTCTCACAGATACGCAGTATTTT.